One sample yielded the 22 T cell receptor beta chains listed below, sequenced in a study of blood T cell repertoires in COVID-19. The table came from immunoSEQ multiplex PCR; TCRdb's copy has only in-frame clones and leaves some out. The sample records 150,000 or so clones, 90% to 95% being singletons. The specimen sequenced was peripheral blood. All receptors come from a woman aged 50 to 60 with acute or convalescent COVID-19.

The CDR3 is CAWSAGDRGYGYTF. The DNA of the CDR3 is TGTGCCTGGAGTGCAGGGGATCGGGGCTATGGCTACACCTTC. The chain employs TRBV30 and TRBJ1-2; TRBD1 might be the D (6 bases). From germline, CDR1 is GTSNPN and CDR2 SVGIG (reference sequence). The V gene lost 1 base and the J gene lost 4 bases, with 13 bases spanning the gap. The CDR3 has 14 residues.

The chain recombines TRBV7-2 with TRBJ2-7, with D possibly TRBD1 on 5 matching bases. The CDR3 length is 15 residues. The germline CDR1 and CDR2 sequences are SGHTA and FQGNSA. V lost 3 bases, J lost 0 bases, and 12 bases lay in between. As DNA, the CDR3 is TGTGCCAGCAGCTTCTTAGGTGACAGCTCCTACGAGCAGTACTTC. Residues: CASSFLGDSSYEQYF.

The chain recombines TRBV5-4 with TRBJ1-2; no firm D call. The V and J ends lost 0 bases and 1 base respectively, with 7 bases between them. Germline CDR1 and CDR2: SGHNT and YYREEE (reference sequence). The CDR3 extends over 14 amino acids. The CDR3 nucleotides are TGTGCCAGCAGCTTGGGACTTCGTAACTATGGCTACACCTTC. Its translation is CASSLGLRNYGYTF. The full variable domain, rest sourced from reference TRBV5-4 and TRBJ1-2, is ETGVTQSPTHLIKTRGQQVTLRCSSQSGHNTVSWYQQALGQGPQFIFQYYREEENGRGNFPPRFSGLQFPNYSSELNVNALELDDSALYLCASSLGLRNYGYTFGSGTRLTVV.

V is TRBV6-1 and J is TRBJ1-1; D not resolved. The CDR3 sequence is 14 residues long. V lost 5 bases and J 7 bases, leaving 17 bases between the germline ends. The V gene's germline CDR1 is MNHNS and CDR2 SASEGT. CDR3 region: CASSSPTGVGEAFF. The CDR3 coding sequence is TGTGCCAGCAGTTCTCCGACCGGGGTGGGTGAAGCTTTCTTT.

The chain combines TRBV9 with TRBJ1-3; 9 nucleotides match TRBD1. The junction had 10 bases not matched to a gene; V was cut back by 4 bases and J by 2 bases. Germline CDR1 reads SGDLS; CDR2 reads YYNGEE. The CDR3 loop spans 17 amino acids. CDR3 region: CASSLGSGTGPGNTIYF. CDR3 in DNA: TGTGCCAGCAGCCTCGGCTCCGGGACAGGGCCTGGAAACACCATATATTTT.

This chain uses TRBV19 with TRBJ1-5; possible D gene TRBD1, 6 bases. Germline V gene data show CDR1 as LNHDA and CDR2 as SQIVND (reference sequence). There are 13 residues in the CDR3. V shed 8 bases and J shed 7 bases, with 15 bases lying between them. CDR3 region: CASSDSRRQPQHF. For the CDR3, the DNA is TGTGCCAGTTCGGACAGCAGGAGACAGCCCCAGCATTTT.

The chain couples TRBV3-1 (or the pseudogene TRBV3-2) to TRBJ1-5, with D perhaps TRBD1 (5 bases). Deletions cut 0 bases from V and 6 bases from J, with 12 bases between. This CDR3 has 15 residues. Germline V gene sequence: CDR1 LGHDT, CDR2 YNNKEL (reference sequence). CDR3 bases: TGTGCCAGCAGCCAAGATCAAGGTAGGGGTCAGCCCCAGCATTTT. Residues: CASSQDQGRGQPQHF.

A single count supports this clone. The chain joins TRBV5-1 to TRBJ2-7; tentative D call: TRBD2 (6 bases). Looked up from germline, CDR1 is SGHRS and CDR2 is YFSETQ. CDR3 length equals 15 residues. The V end lost 4 bases, the J end lost 0 bases, and 14 bases lay between the germline ends. DNA of the CDR3: TGCGCCAGCAGCCGAGATGGGGGGACCTCCTACGAGCAGTACTTC. Protein sequence: CASSRDGGTSYEQYF.

The chain employs TRBV7-2 and TRBJ2-6; D might be TRBD1 (6 bases). In germline, CDR1 is SGHTA, CDR2 FQGNSA. The V end was cut by 2 bases, the J end by 4 bases, with 12 bases between. The CDR3 length is 16 residues. The CDR3 sequence: CASSLQGQSGANVLTF. In DNA form, the CDR3 reads TGTGCCAGCAGCTTACAGGGGCAGTCCGGGGCCAACGTCCTGACTTTC.

This chain uses TRBV6-5 with TRBJ1-3; D gene ambiguous. CDR1 is MNHEY, CDR2 SVGAGI, per germline. This CDR3 region has 16 residues. The V end lost 0 bases, the J end lost 0 bases, and 9 bases lay between the germline ends. The CDR3 here is CASSYSIVGSGNTIYF. DNA of the CDR3: TGTGCCAGCAGTTACTCGATAGTCGGCTCTGGAAACACCATATATTTT.

The V and J genes are TRBV5-1 and TRBJ1-2, with D possibly being TRBD1 (5 bases). Germline CDR1 is SGHRS and CDR2 is YFSETQ. This CDR3 is built from 15 residues. Trimming left V 0 bases short and J 1 base short, with 10 bases between. The CDR3 DNA reads TGCGCCAGCAGCTTGGATCCAGGGAATAACTATGGCTACACCTTC. This encodes CASSLDPGNNYGYTF. The full variable domain, in which reference TRBV5-1 and TRBJ1-2 provide the parts outside the CDR3, is KAGVTQTPRYLIKTRGQQVTLSCSPISGHRSVSWYQQTPGQGLQFLFEYFSETQRNKGNFPGRFSGRQFSNSRSEMNVSTLELGDSALYLCASSLDPGNNYGYTFGSGTRLTVV.

This chain uses TRBV15 with TRBJ2-1; maybe TRBD2 (5 bases). Deletions cut 9 bases from V and 0 bases from J, with 15 bases between. The CDR3 consists of 15 residues. CDR1 LNHNV and CDR2 YYDKDF come from the germline V gene (reference sequence). The CDR3 spells CATTSSWLSYNEQFF. CDR3 nucleotides: TGTGCCACTACTTCTAGCTGGCTCTCCTACAATGAGCAGTTCTTC.

This clone occurred once. This sequence joins TRBV5-1 and TRBJ2-3, with D unresolved. Germline assignment: CDR1 SGHRS and CDR2 YFSETQ. Trimming stripped 2 bases from V and 5 bases from J, with 18 bases between. The CDR3 length is 16 residues. The CDR3 loop reads CASSLLRKAQVDTQYF. The CDR3 DNA reads TGCGCCAGCAGCTTATTGAGAAAGGCCCAGGTAGATACGCAGTATTTT. Together with reference TRBV5-1 and TRBJ2-3, the CDR3 gives the full variable domain: KAGVTQTPRYLIKTRGQQVTLSCSPISGHRSVSWYQQTPGQGLQFLFEYFSETQRNKGNFPGRFSGRQFSNSRSEMNVSTLELGDSALYLCASSLLRKAQVDTQYFGPGTRLTVL.

V is TRBV14 and J is TRBJ1-3; possible D gene TRBD1, 5 bases. CDR1 is SGHDN, CDR2 FVKESK, per germline. V lost 0 bases and J lost 11, with 17 bases in between. The CDR3 sequence is 15 residues long. CDR3 amino acids: CASSQELPGQGPIYF. CDR3 coding DNA: TGTGCCAGCAGCCAAGAACTTCCCGGGCAGGGTCCCATATATTTT.

V and J are TRBV4-1 and TRBJ1-5; the D is unclear. With 4 bases removed from V and 6 bases from J, the gap between germline ends came to 16 bases. CDR1 is MGHRA, CDR2 YSYEKL, per germline. The CDR3 is made up of 15 amino acids. The CDR3 coding sequence is TGCGCCAGCAGCCCCTCCCGCATAAGCGGTCAGCCCCAGCATTTT. This translates into CASSPSRISGQPQHF.

DNA of the CDR3: TGTGCCAGCAGGGAAACCGGGACAGGGAACTCCTACGAGCAGTACTTC. Translated: CASRETGTGNSYEQYF. The genes are TRBV13 and TRBJ2-7; 9 nucleotides line up with TRBD1. The germline V gene has CDR1 PRHDT and CDR2 FYEKMQ (reference sequence). V was pared by 6 bases and J by 0 bases, with 9 bases of the junction left unmatched. The CDR3 is 16 amino acids.

V gene TRBV7-2 combines with J gene TRBJ1-3; maybe TRBD1 (5 bases). Germline CDR1 and CDR2: SGHTA and FQGNSA. This CDR3 contains 15 residues. Trimming removed 5 bases from V and 0 bases from J, with 11 bases in between. The CDR3 region is CASSIDRDSGNTIYF. The CDR3 bases are TGTGCCAGCAGCATCGACAGAGACTCTGGAAACACCATATATTTT. The whole variable domain, remainder taken from reference TRBV7-2 and TRBJ1-3, is GAGVSQSPSNKVTEKGKDVELRCDPISGHTALYWYRQSLGQGLEFLIYFQGNSAPDKSGLPSDRFSAERTGGSVSTLTIQRTQQEDSAVYLCASSIDRDSGNTIYFGEGSWLTVV.

The chain uses TRBV9 and TRBJ1-4; 10 bases match TRBD1. This CDR3 spans 15 amino acids. Germline values: CDR1 SGDLS, CDR2 YYNGEE. Trimming cost V 0 bases and J 7 bases; bases outside gene matches: 3. CDR3 DNA: TGTGCCAGCAGCGTAGAGGACAGGGGGGGTGAAAAACTGTTTTTT. Translating gives CASSVEDRGGEKLFF.

The CDR3 coding sequence is TGTGCCAGCAGCTGGGGCCGGGGGAACTATGGCTACACCTTC. It translates to CASSWGRGNYGYTF. The chain has TRBV6-2 or TRBV6-3 and TRBJ1-2; D is perhaps TRBD1 (5 bases). This CDR3 has 14 amino acids. The germline CDR1 and CDR2 sequences are MNHEY and SVGEGT. The ends were cut back, 6 bases at V and 2 bases at J, with 13 bases in the middle.

The gene calls are TRBV28 and TRBJ2-7, with TRBD1 identical over 8 bases. This CDR3 comprises 13 residues. Germline trimming cut 6 bases from V and 0 bases from J; bases unmatched to any gene: 1. Germline V lookup: CDR1 MDHEN, CDR2 SYDVKM. The CDR3: CASRDRASYEQYF. CDR3 bases: TGTGCCAGCAGGGACAGGGCCTCCTACGAGCAGTACTTC.

CDR3 coding DNA: TGTGCCAGCAGGCCCGGTAGCAATCAGCCCCAGCATTTT. It codes for CASRPGSNQPQHF. J is TRBJ1-5 and V is TRBV2, with D uncertain. The V gene's germline CDR1 is SNHLY and CDR2 FYNNEI. The ends were cut back, 6 bases at V and 0 bases at J, with 6 bases in the middle. The CDR3 contains 13 residues.

This chain uses TRBV7-9 with TRBJ2-7, with TRBD1 matching over 8 bases. This CDR3 region has 15 residues. V was clipped by 3 bases and J by 4 bases; unmatched bases: 8. The germline CDR1 and CDR2 sequences are SEHNR and FQNEAQ (reference sequence). CDR3 amino acids: CASSFPGQEFYEQYF. DNA of the CDR3: TGTGCCAGCAGCTTTCCGGGACAGGAGTTTTACGAGCAGTACTTC.